This T cell receptor (beta chain) was found in a study of human T cells and chemical hapten exposure. TCRdb re-analysed the RACE reads in MiXCR, keeping a single row per CDR3 protein. This table holds some 360,000 distinct CDR3 sequences, approximately 5.1% found once. This clonotype showed up many times. Time point given: pre-sensitization, week 0. The sample's treatment: therapeutic diphenylcyclopropenone sensitization with weekly scalp DPC. V lost 5 bases and J lost 5, with 15 bases in between. CDR3 size: 14 residues. CDR1 and CDR2 (germline): SGHTA, FQGTGA. The source material was whole blood, sampled in connection with sensitization to the hapten diphenylcyclopropenone (DPC). The chain links TRBV7-3 to TRBJ2-5; possibly TRBD2 for D (5 bases). This clonotype originated in a woman between 45 and 65 years old with alopecia areata. Some clones in this sample may be carry-over from other donors' samples. CDR3 DNA sequence: TGTGCCAGCAGCCCCTCTGGAGAGGGTGAGACCCAGTACTTC. Amino acids: CASSPSGEGETQYF.